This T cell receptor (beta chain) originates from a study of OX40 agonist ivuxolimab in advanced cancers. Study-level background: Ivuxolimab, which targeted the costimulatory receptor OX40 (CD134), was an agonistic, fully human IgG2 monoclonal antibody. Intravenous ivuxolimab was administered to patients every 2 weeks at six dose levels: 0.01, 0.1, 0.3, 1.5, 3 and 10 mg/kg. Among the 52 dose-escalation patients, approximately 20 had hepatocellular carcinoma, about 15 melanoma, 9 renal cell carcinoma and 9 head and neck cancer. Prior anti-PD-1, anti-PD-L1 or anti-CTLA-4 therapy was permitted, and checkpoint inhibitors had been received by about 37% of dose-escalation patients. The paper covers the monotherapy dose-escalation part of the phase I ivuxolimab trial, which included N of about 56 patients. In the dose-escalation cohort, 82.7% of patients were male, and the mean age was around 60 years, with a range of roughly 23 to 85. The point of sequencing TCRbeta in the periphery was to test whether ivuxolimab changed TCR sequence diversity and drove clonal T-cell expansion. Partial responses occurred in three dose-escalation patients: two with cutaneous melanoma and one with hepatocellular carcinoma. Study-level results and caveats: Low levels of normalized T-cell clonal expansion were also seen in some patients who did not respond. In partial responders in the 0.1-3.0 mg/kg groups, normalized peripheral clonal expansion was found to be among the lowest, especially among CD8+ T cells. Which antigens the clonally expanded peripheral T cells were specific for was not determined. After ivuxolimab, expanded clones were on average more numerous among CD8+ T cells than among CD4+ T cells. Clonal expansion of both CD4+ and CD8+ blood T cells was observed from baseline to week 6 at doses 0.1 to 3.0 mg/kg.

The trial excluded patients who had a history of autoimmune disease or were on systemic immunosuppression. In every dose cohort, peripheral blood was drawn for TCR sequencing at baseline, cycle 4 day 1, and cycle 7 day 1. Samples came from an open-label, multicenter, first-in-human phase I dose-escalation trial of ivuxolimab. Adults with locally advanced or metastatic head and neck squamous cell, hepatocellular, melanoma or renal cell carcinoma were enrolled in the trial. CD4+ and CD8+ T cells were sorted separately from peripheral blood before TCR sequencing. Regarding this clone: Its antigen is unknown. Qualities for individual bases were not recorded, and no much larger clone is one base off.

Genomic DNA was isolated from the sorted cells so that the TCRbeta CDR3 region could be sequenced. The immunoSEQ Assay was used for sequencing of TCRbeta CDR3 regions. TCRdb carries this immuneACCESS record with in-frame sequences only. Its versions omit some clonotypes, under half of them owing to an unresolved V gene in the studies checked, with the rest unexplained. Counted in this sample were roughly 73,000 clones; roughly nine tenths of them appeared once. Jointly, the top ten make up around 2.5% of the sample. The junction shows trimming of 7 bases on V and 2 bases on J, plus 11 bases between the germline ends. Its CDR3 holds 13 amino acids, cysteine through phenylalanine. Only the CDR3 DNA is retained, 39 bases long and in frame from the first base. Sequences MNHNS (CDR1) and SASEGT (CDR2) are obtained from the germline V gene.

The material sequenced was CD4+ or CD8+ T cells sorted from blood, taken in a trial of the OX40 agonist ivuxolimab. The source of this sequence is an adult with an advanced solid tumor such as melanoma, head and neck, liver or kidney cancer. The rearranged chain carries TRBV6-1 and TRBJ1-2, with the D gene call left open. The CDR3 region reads CASINTGNYGYTF. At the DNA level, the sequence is TGTGCCAGCATCAACACTGGGAACTATGGCTACACCTTC.